These 25 T cell receptor beta chains share one sample of origin, sequenced in a study of CD8 T cells in Susac syndrome. An input of about 0.5 to 1 ug of RNA was subjected to reverse transcription using random hexamers. Using its own MiXCR run on the immunoSEQ multiplex PCR reads, TCRdb lists one record per CDR3 protein. Of about 130,000 distinct CDR3 sequences listed, 90% to 95% are singletons. Sample: CD4+ T cells from PBMCs. The receptors come from a human donor in good health.

This clonotype was counted a single time. The chain recombines TRBV5-6 with TRBJ2-6, with D unresolved. Per the germline V gene, CDR1 is SGHDT and CDR2 is YYEEEE. V lost 5 bases and J 2 bases, leaving 14 bases between the germline ends. The CDR3 contains 16 residues. The CDR3 DNA is TGTGCCAGCAGTCGCGCGACTCGGACTGGGGCCAACGTCCTGACTTTC. This codes for CASSRATRTGANVLTF.

The chain links TRBV13 to TRBJ1-2; D is uncertain. CDR3 size: 14 residues. CDR1 PRHDT and CDR2 FYEKMQ come from the germline V gene (reference sequence). Trimming took 5 bases from V and 0 from J, leaving 10 bases between them. The chain's CDR3 is CASSLRPSNYGYTF. As DNA, the CDR3 is TGTGCCAGCAGCCTACGACCTTCTAACTATGGCTACACCTTC.

The CDR3 DNA is TGTGCCAGCAGTTACTGCGGGAGTCTCTACGAGCAGTACTTC. Translation gives CASSYCGSLYEQYF. V gene TRBV6-7 combines with J gene TRBJ2-7; TRBD2 matches at 7 bases. TRBV6-7 is assigned to the ORF class and has an uncertain function. V lost 1 base, J lost 3 bases, and 3 bases stayed unmatched. The length of the CDR3 is 14 residues.

The rearrangement links TRBV19 to TRBJ2-6; D not certain. V was shortened by 3 bases and J by 4 bases, with 4 bases between the two germline ends. The CDR3 is 13 amino acids. Germline V gives CDR1 LNHDA, CDR2 SQIVND (reference sequence). CDR3 nucleotides: TGTGCCAGTAGTATCTCCGGGGCCAACGTCCTGACTTTC. Its translation is CASSISGANVLTF.

This chain joins TRBV7-2 and TRBJ2-7, with D possibly being TRBD2 (6 bases). The germline V and J ends were trimmed by 6 bases and 5 bases, with 8 bases remaining between them. The CDR3 spans 11 residues. Germline CDR1 and CDR2: SGHTA and FQGNSA. The CDR3 protein is CASSVADEQYF. Written as DNA, the CDR3 is TGTGCCAGCAGTGTAGCGGACGAGCAGTACTTC.

V gene TRBV15 combines with J gene TRBJ2-7; maybe TRBD2 (6 bases). This CDR3 has 13 residues. The germline CDR1 and CDR2 sequences are LNHNV and YYDKDF (reference sequence). V shed 6 bases and J shed 3 bases, with 12 bases lying between them. The CDR3 DNA reads as TGTGCCACCAGGGCGGGGCTAGACTACGAGCAGTACTTC. Translation gives CATRAGLDYEQYF.

The genes are TRBV5-1 and TRBJ1-2, with 9 bases matching TRBD1. The CDR3 spans 15 residues. Germline V CDR1 and CDR2: SGHRS, YFSETQ. The V segment lost 3 bases and the J segment 7 bases; nucleotides outside the gene matches: 10. CDR3 region: CASSWEPGQGSGYTF. Here the CDR3 DNA reads TGCGCCAGCAGCTGGGAACCGGGACAGGGTTCTGGCTACACCTTC.

V is TRBV4-1 and J is TRBJ2-7; a weak D match, TRBD2 (5 bases). This CDR3 spans 13 amino acids. V lost 1 base and J lost 2, with 6 bases in between. Germline assignment: CDR1 MGHRA and CDR2 YSYEKL. As DNA, the CDR3 is TGCGCCAGCAGCCAAGTGGAGGCCTACGAGCAGTACTTC. Translation gives CASSQVEAYEQYF.

The V gene is TRBV28, the J gene TRBJ1-1; maybe TRBD1 (5 bases). The CDR3 runs to 14 residues. Trimming shortened V by 3 bases and J by 2 bases, and 10 bases separated the two germline ends. The germline V gene encodes CDR1 MDHEN and CDR2 SYDVKM. The CDR3: CASSFNRLNTEAFF. The CDR3 nucleotides read TGTGCCAGCAGTTTTAACAGGCTTAACACTGAAGCTTTCTTT.

The chain joins TRBV6-5 to TRBJ2-1; perhaps TRBD2 as D (5 bases). V lost 10 bases and J 1 base, leaving 11 bases between the germline ends. This CDR3 comprises 13 residues. The germline CDR1 and CDR2 sequences are MNHEY and SVGAGI. Here the CDR3 reads CATRAVSYNEQFF. The CDR3 nucleotides are TGTGCCACCCGAGCGGTATCCTACAATGAGCAGTTCTTC.

The rearrangement uses TRBV12-3 or TRBV12-4 and TRBJ2-7; D unclear. The V end lost 1 base, the J end lost 2 bases, and 9 bases lay between the germline ends. The CDR3 has 14 residues. CDR3 nucleotide sequence: TGTGCCAGCAGTTTAGACGCCCTTACCTACGAGCAGTACTTC. This sequence encodes CASSLDALTYEQYF.

The chain carries TRBV4-3 and TRBJ2-1; TRBD2 matches 8 bases. CDR3 length: 17 amino acids. Germline lookup yields CDR1 LGHNA and CDR2 YSLEER. After removal of 1 base from V and 4 bases from J, the junction contained 9 bases not matched to a gene. CDR3 protein: CASSQGISGIYYNEQFF. The CDR3 nucleotides are TGCGCCAGCAGCCAAGGTATTAGCGGGATTTATTACAATGAGCAGTTCTTC.

This chain uses TRBV2 with TRBJ2-7; a weak D match, TRBD1 (6 bases). The CDR3 loop spans 14 amino acids. The V gene lost 2 bases and the J gene lost 6 bases, with 14 bases spanning the gap. The V gene's germline CDR1 is SNHLY and CDR2 FYNNEI. DNA for the CDR3: TGTGCCAGCAGTGAAACAGGGAAGTCGGGCGAGCAGTACTTC. This encodes CASSETGKSGEQYF.

The gene calls are TRBV20-1 and TRBJ2-5, with D possibly TRBD1 on 5 matching bases. Trimming pared 4 bases from V and 1 base from J, leaving 10 bases between. Germline lookup yields CDR1 DFQATT and CDR2 SNEGSKA (reference sequence). The CDR3 sequence is 13 residues long. The CDR3 region has the DNA TGCAGTGCTAAAGGGGTTTCCCAAGAGACCCAGTACTTC. It is translated as CSAKGVSQETQYF.

V is TRBV30 and J is TRBJ1-1, with D possibly TRBD1 on 5 matching bases. Trimming removed 4 bases at V and 5 bases at J, with 14 bases between. The CDR3 is made up of 13 amino acids. Per the germline V gene, CDR1 is GTSNPN and CDR2 is SVGIG (reference sequence). CDR3 nucleotide sequence: TGTGCCTGGAACCCGGACGGGGGGACTGAAGCTTTCTTT. Its protein product is CAWNPDGGTEAFF.

V gene TRBV28 combines with J gene TRBJ2-7, with 7 bases identical to TRBD1. V lost 6 bases to trimming and J lost 8 bases; unmatched junction nucleotides: 7. This CDR3 is 12 amino acids long. Germline V gives CDR1 MDHEN, CDR2 SYDVKM. The CDR3 nucleotides read TGTGCCAGCAGCCTTCAGGGGGTGCAGCAGTACTTC. It is translated as CASSLQGVQQYF.

This sequence joins TRBV2 and TRBJ1-5; unclear D gene. Germline V lookup: CDR1 SNHLY, CDR2 FYNNEI. The CDR3 extends over 14 amino acids. V was shortened by 8 bases and J by 6 bases, with 17 bases between the two germline ends. CDR3 loop: CASQRALGPQPQHF. The CDR3 bases are TGTGCCAGCCAACGAGCTCTTGGGCCTCAGCCCCAGCATTTT. The full variable domain, rest sourced from reference TRBV2 and TRBJ1-5, is EPEVTQTPSHQVTQMGQEVILRCVPISNHLYFYWYRQILGQKVEFLVSFYNNEISEKSEIFDDQFSVERPDGSNFTLKIRSTKLEDSAMYFCASQRALGPQPQHFGDGTRLSIL.

The rearrangement uses TRBV5-1 and TRBJ1-5; D is unclear. The ends were cut back, 0 bases at V and 5 bases at J, with 9 bases in the middle. This CDR3 is 14 amino acids long. Germline V CDR1 and CDR2: SGHRS, YFSETQ. The CDR3 nucleotides are TGCGCCAGCAGCTTGGAGGGTCGGGATCAGCCCCAGCATTTT. This sequence encodes CASSLEGRDQPQHF. The whole variable domain, remainder taken from reference TRBV5-1 and TRBJ1-5, is KAGVTQTPRYLIKTRGQQVTLSCSPISGHRSVSWYQQTPGQGLQFLFEYFSETQRNKGNFPGRFSGRQFSNSRSEMNVSTLELGDSALYLCASSLEGRDQPQHFGDGTRLSIL.

The chain recombines TRBV7-2 with TRBJ1-2; 7 nucleotides match TRBD1. Germline loops: CDR1 SGHTA, CDR2 FQGNSA. This CDR3 region has 14 residues. J gave up 2 bases and V 5 bases, and 5 bases lay outside the gene matches. CDR3 sequence (DNA): TGTGCCAGCAGCCAGGGGGTTGGGAACTATGGCTACACCTTC. Translating gives CASSQGVGNYGYTF.

CDR3 DNA sequence: TGCGCCAGCAGCTTGGGCGGGGAGAGCTGGGAGACCCAGTACTTC. This gives the protein CASSLGGESWETQYF. V is TRBV5-1 and J is TRBJ2-5; tentatively, D is TRBD2 (6 bases). This CDR3 is 15 amino acids long. The germline V gene encodes CDR1 SGHRS and CDR2 YFSETQ. The V gene lost 0 bases and the J gene lost 5 bases, with 14 bases spanning the gap.

The CDR3 nucleotides are TGCAGTGCTGCTAGTGGTGCTAACACTGAAGCTTTCTTT. Its protein product is CSAASGANTEAFF. The J gene is TRBJ1-1, the V gene TRBV20-1; no clear D. V was trimmed by 5 bases and J by 2 bases, leaving 12 bases between them. This CDR3 comprises 13 residues. CDR1 DFQATT and CDR2 SNEGSKA come from the germline V gene (reference sequence).

The table lists this clonotype with a count of one. The V call is TRBV3-1, the J call TRBJ2-2; tentatively, D is TRBD1 (5 bases). Germline V lookup: CDR1 LGHDT, CDR2 YNNKEL (reference sequence). The CDR3 totals 15 residues. V was cut by 4 bases and J by 7 bases, with 16 bases left in between. CDR3 nucleotide sequence: TGTGCCAGCAGCCCACTGACAGCACGTGGCGGGGAGCTGTTTTTT. It is translated as CASSPLTARGGELFF.

The chain recombines TRBV12-3 or TRBV12-4 with TRBJ2-7, with 8 bases that match TRBD1. V lost 4 bases, J lost 4 bases, and 9 bases stayed unmatched. CDR3 length equals 15 residues. CDR3: CASSSSQGAPYEQYF. CDR3 nucleotide sequence: TGTGCCAGCAGTTCTTCTCAGGGGGCCCCTTACGAGCAGTACTTC.

The chain joins TRBV20-1 to TRBJ1-1; D perhaps matches TRBD1 (5 bases). V lost 2 bases, J lost 1 base, and 5 bases lay in between. The CDR3 has 12 residues. Germline V gene sequence: CDR1 DFQATT, CDR2 SNEGSKA (reference sequence). The CDR3 sequence is CSARRGNTEAFF. In DNA, the CDR3 is TGCAGTGCTAGAAGGGGGAACACTGAAGCTTTCTTT.

This clonotype is a singleton in its sample. The V gene is TRBV4-1, the J gene TRBJ2-1, with TRBD2 matching over 11 bases. The CDR3 covers 15 residues. Germline V CDR1 and CDR2: MGHRA, YSYEKL. V lost 7 bases and J lost 0; bases outside the gene matches: 2. The CDR3 DNA reads as TGCGCCAGCATCGGGACTAGCGGCTCCTACAATGAGCAGTTCTTC. As protein: CASIGTSGSYNEQFF.